Given below is one T cell receptor beta chain in context. An end of the junction does not agree with germline; a read error may underlie this. This specimen belongs to a study of blood T cell repertoires in COVID-19. The CDR3 is 15 residues long. From germline, CDR1 is SGHAT and CDR2 FQNNGV. Produced via immunoSEQ multiplex PCR; TCRdb's table is partial and in-frame only. The table has about 260,000 clones, about 87% seen once; the top ten hold over 1.2%. The specimen sequenced was peripheral blood. V usage is TRBV11-2 and J usage is TRBJ2-7; 8 bases agree with TRBD2. This TCR came from a woman in her thirties or forties who had recovered from COVID-19. DNA of the CDR3: TGTGCCAGCAGCCCTCGTAGGGGACTAGACACCCACACGATCTTC. Amino acid sequence: CASSPRRGLDTHTIF.